This T cell receptor beta chain was captured by sequencing in a study of T-cell memory formation after mild COVID-19. Study results and limitations: Pre-infection memory already had some responding clones, implying cross-reactive memory joined. Day 37-peaking second-wave clones had unconfirmed SARS-CoV-2 specificity. A balance of CD4 and CD8 characterized clones contracting day 15 to 85, whereas later expanders leaned CD4+.

Using constant-segment primers, 5'RACE produced TCR alpha and TCR beta cDNA libraries carrying sample barcodes and UMIs. TCRdb re-called the 5' RACE reads through MiXCR, storing one row per CDR3 protein. The sample records 550,000 to 600,000 distinct CDR3 sequences, around 15% being singletons. Details on this clonotype: What it recognizes is unknown.

CDR1 and CDR2 (germline): SEHNR, FQNEAQ (reference sequence). V lost 6 bases and J lost 8; bases outside the gene matches: 10. The CDR3 is 16 amino acids. Material for sequencing was PBMCs or a T cell subset sorted from them (not recorded which). The chain combines TRBV7-9 with TRBJ2-1, with 13 bases fitting TRBD2. The source of this sequence is an adult woman who had mild COVID-19 (a few samples of this study predate the infection). Cell type and time point are not known. The DNA of the CDR3 is TGTGCCAGCAGTTCCCGGACTAGCGGGAGTTGGGATGAGCAGTTCTTC. Amino acid sequence: CASSSRTSGSWDEQFF.